This TCR beta chain was sequenced for a study of Ad26.COV2.S vaccination and SARS-CoV-2 variants listed by TCRdb under 2021. Regarding the study in general: Donors in the vaccine arm were drawn from COV1001, a multicentre, randomized, double-blind, placebo-controlled phase I-IIa trial testing Ad26.COV2.S in healthy adults. Ad26.COV2.S was administered intramuscularly at 5 x 10^10 or 1 x 10^11 viral particles, either as a single shot or as two shots given 56 days apart. Sequencing of the TCRbeta repertoire served to evaluate the specificity and breadth of SARS-CoV-2-reactive T cell receptors following Ad26.COV2.S vaccination. A total of approximately 30 samples were included in the TCR-sequenced set, comprising around 19 Ad26.COV2.S vaccine recipients, 5 placebo recipients and 8 SARS-CoV-2 convalescent individuals. Trial participants were randomized into five groups of five, in which low-dose or high-dose Ad26.COV2.S was given once or twice, or placebo was given on both occasions. Throughout the experiments and outcome assessment, investigators stayed blinded to trial group allocation. Beyond this particular receptor, the publication reports: The study was not powered to compare responses between vaccine doses or regimens. It was noted by the authors that total T cell responses may have been underestimated by the TCR breadth and depth analyses. Ad26.COV2.S recipients had higher spike-specific TCR breadth than placebo recipients (P = 0.0014). After vaccination, spike-specific CD8+ and CD4+ T cell responses were reported to show substantial breadth. Non-spike TCR breadth was comparable between vaccine and placebo recipients, consistent with the vaccine containing only spike.

The immunoSEQ Assay was used to sequence TCRbeta CDR3 regions. After extraction, genomic DNA underwent amplification by bias-controlled multiplex PCR, followed by high-throughput sequencing. Regarding the original processing steps: To quantify the absolute abundance of every unique TCRbeta CDR3 region, sequences were collapsed and filtered. T cell fraction was estimated by normalizing TCRbeta template counts to usable DNA, with usable DNA measured through amplification of reference genes found in all nucleated cells. Repertoire TCRs were annotated as SARS-CoV-2-specific by exact matching of V gene, CDR3 amino acid sequence and J gene to a known reactive TCR set. The reference SARS-CoV-2 TCR set came from MIRA and was filtered for enrichment in COVID-19-positive ImmuneCODE repertoires, removing public or cross-reactive TCRs. Using the MIRA antigens, annotated TCRs were further analysed by specific ORF or by position within an ORF. Breadth was defined as the number of annotated unique rearrangements divided by the total number of unique productive rearrangements, and depth was defined as the summed frequency of the annotated unique rearrangements. Group comparisons of TCR breadth used two-sided Wilcoxon rank-sum tests. This immuneACCESS table, as held by TCRdb, lists in-frame sequences with V and J called but not all clones. Of the missing ones, under half trace to an unresolved V gene in checked studies; the others have no known cause. The V and J calls and clone size come from that table; D and trimming were worked out from the DNA. This sample has around 500,000 clones in its table, and approximately 90% of those were observed once. Under 2% of the sample comes from the top ten.

In the paper's terms, the treatment or condition label means: some 20 received Ad26.COV2.S at low or high dose, single or two shots; a few received placebo; per-sample allocation not given. Repertoires of vaccine and placebo recipients were sequenced from samples collected on day 63 after the first injection. Cohort 1b enrolled fewer than 30 adults aged 18-55 years at a single site in Boston, USA, between 29 July and 7 August 2020. Ad26.COV2.S was a replication-incompetent adenovirus type 26 vector that expressed a prefusion-stabilized SARS-CoV-2 spike protein derived from the original Wuhan strain. This clone was found a few times. Its antigen is currently not known. No much larger clonotype is one base removed from it; base qualities were not supplied. The CDR3 starts with the cysteine, ends with the phenylalanine, and has 15 residues. The sequence is cut down to CDR3 DNA, 45 bases in frame from base 1. The germline V gene encodes CDR1 SGHRS and CDR2 YFSETQ. V gives up 1 base and J gives up 1 base, and the segment between their germline ends measures 11 bases.

The source of this sequence is a person between 18 and 60 years old who received the Ad26.COV2.S COVID-19 vaccine or a placebo. This chain joins TRBV5-1 to TRBJ1-1; the D gene is unclear. The specimen was peripheral blood, collected in a trial of Ad26.COV2.S vaccine versus placebo. The CDR3 has the sequence CASSLIALRNTEAFF. The DNA sequence reads TGCGCCAGCAGCTTGATAGCGTTAAGGAACACTGAAGCTTTCTTT. When the CDR3 is completed using the reference TRBV5-1 and TRBJ1-1 genes on either side, the full variable domain is KAGVTQTPRYLIKTRGQQVTLSCSPISGHRSVSWYQQTPGQGLQFLFEYFSETQRNKGNFPGRFSGRQFSNSRSEMNVSTLELGDSALYLCASSLIALRNTEAFFGQGTRLTVV.